Included here is one T cell receptor (beta chain) sequence, with context. This sample was included in a study of T cells of healthy individuals. Each CDR3 protein gets one entry after TCRdb re-called the 5' RACE reads with MiXCR. Altogether about 100,000 distinct CDR3 sequences are present, 17% being singletons, with the ten largest covering under 7.5%. Trimming at V came to 4 bases and at J to 2 bases, leaving 9 bases not matched to a gene. The germline V gene encodes CDR1 KGHSH and CDR2 LQKENI. The CDR3 loop spans 18 amino acids. This TCR derives from a human donor in good health. The V call is TRBV18, the J call TRBJ2-2; 11 positions match TRBD1. The CDR3 spells CASSLIAGTGGNTGELFF. The CDR3 DNA reads TGTGCCAGCTCACTAATCGCCGGGACAGGGGGTAACACCGGGGAGCTGTTTTTT.